Following are 17 T cell receptor beta chains from one sample sequenced in a study of T-cell memory formation after mild COVID-19. TCRdb reprocessed the 5' RACE reads with MiXCR, giving one entry per CDR3 protein. Seen here are around 300,000 distinct CDR3 sequences, more than 15% observed once, and the top ten hold under 25%. The sample comprised PBMCs or a T cell subset sorted from them (not recorded which). The receptors here all came from a young man who had mild COVID-19 (a few samples of this study predate the infection). Cell type and time point are not known.

The V and J genes are TRBV6-5 and TRBJ1-1; D gene ambiguous. Germline CDR1 reads MNHEY; CDR2 reads SVGAGI. V was trimmed by 4 bases and J by 5 bases, leaving 11 bases between them. The CDR3 is made up of 13 amino acids. The CDR3 loop reads CASSSPMGTEAFF. CDR3 in DNA: TGTGCCAGCAGTTCCCCCATGGGGACTGAAGCTTTCTTT.

This clonotype has just a few counts. The chain couples TRBV5-4 to TRBJ2-5; D might be TRBD2 (7 bases). From germline, CDR1 is SGHNT and CDR2 YYREEE (reference sequence). V dropped 4 bases and J dropped 5 bases, with 15 bases sitting between them. The CDR3 runs 14 residues. Written as DNA, the CDR3 is TGTGCCAGCAGCGGACTACAGGGAGGGGAGACCCAGTACTTC. Amino acids: CASSGLQGGETQYF.

The chain recombines TRBV24-1 with TRBJ2-3; 12 bases line up with TRBD2. V shed 4 bases, J shed 5 bases, and the junction held 9 bases outside the gene matches. Germline V gives CDR1 KGHDR, CDR2 SFDVKD. There are 17 residues in the CDR3. For the CDR3, the DNA is TGTGCCACCAGTGAACCCGGGACTAGCGGGTGGGTAGATACGCAGTATTTT. This translates into CATSEPGTSGWVDTQYF.

This clonotype was picked up a small number of times. The gene calls are TRBV11-2 and TRBJ2-5; D perhaps matches TRBD2 (6 bases). Trimming pared 4 bases from V and 7 bases from J, leaving 19 bases between. In germline, CDR1 is SGHAT, CDR2 FQNNGV. The CDR3 is 15 residues long. CDR3 sequence reads: CASSSPGTAGGTQYF. CDR3 coding DNA: TGTGCCAGCAGCTCACCGGGGACCGCCGGGGGGACCCAGTACTTC.

The chain has TRBV7-9 and TRBJ1-2, with D unresolved. The CDR3 sequence is 10 residues long. Germline CDR1 is SEHNR and CDR2 is FQNEAQ (reference sequence). V was cut by 5 bases and J by 13 bases, with 11 bases left in between. Here the CDR3 reads CASSPNEVTF. The CDR3 coding sequence is TGTGCCAGCAGCCCCAATGAAGTCACCTTC.

This clonotype showed up just a few times. The rearrangement links TRBV5-1 to TRBJ2-5; perhaps TRBD2 as D (6 bases). Trimming removed 4 bases from V and 5 bases from J, with 18 bases in between. The germline CDR1 and CDR2 sequences are SGHRS and YFSETQ. The CDR3 runs to 15 residues. The CDR3: CASSTDYPGGETQYF. For the CDR3, the DNA is TGCGCCAGCAGCACTGACTACCCCGGAGGGGAGACCCAGTACTTC.

The genes are TRBV7-8 and TRBJ2-3; 12 nucleotides match TRBD2. The CDR3 has 17 residues. V lost 5 bases to trimming and J lost 1 base; unmatched junction nucleotides: 7. In germline, CDR1 is SGHVS, CDR2 FQNEAQ. CDR3: CASSTRWTSGGTDTQYF. The CDR3 nucleotides read TGTGCCAGCAGCACACGTTGGACTAGCGGGGGCACAGATACGCAGTATTTT.

V and J are TRBV5-1 and TRBJ2-5, with a possible D match to TRBD1 (6 bases). The CDR3 length is 15 residues. Trimming stripped 5 bases from V and 2 bases from J, with 16 bases between. The V gene's germline CDR1 is SGHRS and CDR2 YFSETQ. CDR3 in amino acids: CASRRDIPTQETQYF. DNA for the CDR3: TGCGCCAGCAGGAGGGACATCCCCACACAAGAGACCCAGTACTTC.

The genes are TRBV4-3 and TRBJ1-3, with unresolved D. CDR1 is LGHNA and CDR2 is YSLEER in the germline V gene. This CDR3 region has 17 residues. V was shortened by 4 bases and J by 0 bases, with 16 bases between the two germline ends. In DNA, the CDR3 is TGCGCCAGCAGCCCAGCAAGGACTTTCCACTCTGGAAACACCATATATTTT. Translating it yields CASSPARTFHSGNTIYF.

The J gene is TRBJ2-5, the V gene TRBV4-3; D is uncertain. V lost 0 bases to trimming and J lost 7 bases, with 6 bases between them. The CDR3 has 12 amino acids. Germline V gene lookup returns CDR1 LGHNA and CDR2 YSLEER. CDR3: CASSQDDGTQYF. CDR3 DNA: TGCGCCAGCAGCCAAGATGATGGGACCCAGTACTTC.

This chain links TRBV11-2 with TRBJ2-7; D tentatively reads TRBD1 or TRBD2 (5 bases each). Trimming took off 5 bases at V and 4 bases at J, with 15 bases between the two ends. Germline CDR1 is SGHAT and CDR2 is FQNNGV. The CDR3 length is 14 residues. The CDR3 nucleotides are TGTGCCAGCAGCGGACCGGGAAGACAGTACGAGCAGTACTTC. This sequence encodes CASSGPGRQYEQYF.

This clonotype appeared many times. The V gene is TRBV10-3, the J gene TRBJ2-3, with D unclear. Trimming pared 7 bases from V and 2 bases from J, leaving 7 bases between. This CDR3 contains 12 residues. Germline V gives CDR1 ENHRY, CDR2 SYGVKD. The DNA of the CDR3 is TGTGCCATCAACGTAAACACAGATACGCAGTATTTT. This encodes CAINVNTDTQYF.

This clonotype has a handful of counts. V usage is TRBV29-1 and J usage is TRBJ1-2; TRBD1 is a possible D gene (5 bases). V gave up 4 bases and J gave up 5 bases, with 14 bases separating them. Germline V gene data show CDR1 as SQVTM and CDR2 as ANQGSEA. This CDR3 spans 13 amino acids. The CDR3 is CSVVQETAYGYTF. The CDR3 coding sequence is TGCAGCGTTGTCCAGGAGACAGCATATGGCTACACCTTC.

The chain couples TRBV10-1 to TRBJ2-1; 11 bases are shared with TRBD1. Germline CDR1 and CDR2: WNHNN and SYGVQD (reference sequence). V lost 0 bases, J lost 8 bases, and 6 bases stayed unmatched. The CDR3 spans 16 residues. For the CDR3, the DNA is TGCGCCAGCAGTGAGTCGTGGACAGGGGGCGCGGATGAGCAGTTCTTC. It yields the protein CASSESWTGGADEQFF.

This clonotype was detected a few times. This rearrangement joins TRBV20-1 to TRBJ2-7; D gene uncertain. V dropped 0 bases and J dropped 0 bases, with 12 bases sitting between them. In germline, CDR1 is DFQATT, CDR2 SNEGSKA (reference sequence). The CDR3 has 15 amino acids. The CDR3 sequence: CSARDQSHSSYEQYF. The DNA of the CDR3 is TGCAGTGCTAGAGATCAAAGCCACAGCTCCTACGAGCAGTACTTC.

This clonotype has just a few counts. The chain couples TRBV20-1 to TRBJ2-7, with 9 bases matching TRBD2. The CDR3 loop spans 13 amino acids. CDR1 and CDR2 (germline): DFQATT, SNEGSKA (reference sequence). V dropped 5 bases and J dropped 2; count of bases not matched to a gene: 4. CDR3 sequence (DNA): TGCAGTGCTGTTTCTAGCGGGACCTACGAGCAGTACTTC. This codes for CSAVSSGTYEQYF.

This clonotype was recorded at least ten times. V and J are TRBV6-2 or TRBV6-3 and TRBJ2-3; tentatively, D is TRBD2 (5 bases). Trimming pared 2 bases from V and 5 bases from J, leaving 11 bases between. Germline-derived CDR1 and CDR2 are MNHEY and SVGEGT. The CDR3 is 14 residues long. The CDR3 loop reads CASSYLTAGDTQYF. CDR3 coding DNA: TGTGCCAGCAGTTACCTGACGGCGGGAGATACGCAGTATTTT.